This TCR beta chain was sequenced during a study of CD8+ T cells in alopecia areata. Study-wide results and limits: More clonal than normal scalp was lesional scalp, particularly alopecia totalis/universalis. Tofacitinib did not eliminate many expanded lesional clones from scalp or blood.

To note about this clone: Antigen: not known.

TCR sequencing used cDNA made by reverse transcription of extracted RNA. Repertoires were generated with immunoSEQ multiplex PCR, while TCRdb's copy carries only in-frame clones and drops some. Here the sample spans about 140,000 clones, roughly four fifths being singletons. Treatment meaning: oral pan-JAK inhibitor, 5-10 mg twice daily. The study team obtained lesional scalp punch biopsies and peripheral blood from alopecia areata patients. Trimming pared 5 bases from V and 2 bases from J, leaving 12 bases between. CDR3 size: 14 residues. Germline lookup yields CDR1 SEHNR and CDR2 FQNEAQ (reference sequence).

This TCR was recovered from a human donor with alopecia areata. The starting material was CD8+ T cells sorted from blood, obtained at week 4, from a patient treated with tofacitinib. This chain joins TRBV7-9 and TRBJ1-1; D is uncertain. The CDR3 sequence is CASSGRRTNTEAFF. The CDR3 region has the DNA TGTGCCAGCAGCGGACGACGGACTAACACTGAAGCTTTCTTT.